The following is a TCR beta chain sequence with its context. Its antigen is undetermined. This sample stems from a study of T cells expressing NK-cell markers. Study details: The study sequenced eight donors, seven HCMV-seropositive and one seronegative.

CDR3 size: 16 residues. The germline CDR1 and CDR2 sequences are MNHEY and SVGEGT. TCRdb derives one entry per CDR3 protein from the 5' RACE reads, leaving out DNA. Its clone listing holds roughly 20,000 distinct CDR3 sequences. Overall study results and limits: In a group of several donors, dominant NKG2C+ clonotypes represented 1.0-7.0% of CD8+ T cells.

The source is a man aged 18-75 years in good health. The V and J genes are TRBV6-2 or TRBV6-3 and TRBJ1-1; TCRdb indicates TRBD1, and absent DNA this call remains unverified. The sequenced material came from blood T cells: a sorted CD56 or NKG2C T cell subset, CD4+ or CD8+ T cells, or bulk PBMC T cells (not recorded which). CDR3 in amino acids: CASSYSMTGGRAEAFF.